This TCR beta chain comes out of a study of shared clonotypes between healthy human individuals. TCRdb keeps only in-frame clones here, not all; method: immunoSEQ multiplex PCR. The sample lists 800,000 to 1,200,000 clones, around three quarters occurring once. General study findings and limits: The rarefaction results pointed to incomplete sorted-subset sequencing despite large depth.

Germline values: CDR1 SGHTA, CDR2 FQGNSA. There are 14 residues in the CDR3. V was pared by 5 bases and J by 12 bases, with 22 bases between. The count of this clone is one. What it binds is not known. Donors were healthy HIV-negative adults without recent acute infections or vaccinations. The chain has TRBV7-2 and TRBJ1-1, with D possibly matching TRBD1 (5 bases). The sample consisted of memory CD4+ T cells from PBMCs. Noted subset: CD45RA-negative fraction. This TCR came from a man aged 18 to 29 in good health. Some clones in this sample may be carry-over from other donors' samples. This CDR3 is CASSVSQGWSRTFF. The CDR3 DNA reads as TGTGCCAGCAGCGTAAGTCAGGGTTGGAGTCGTACTTTCTTT.